A selection of T cell receptor beta chains follows, all from one sample in a study of OX40 agonist ivuxolimab in advanced cancers. Some clones are missing from TCRdb's copy, which holds only in-frame ones; the method was immunoSEQ multiplex PCR. The sample has 70,000 to 95,000 clones, approximately 91% seen once. The sequences come from CD4+ or CD8+ T cells sorted from blood, collected in a trial of the OX40 agonist ivuxolimab. These receptors originate from an adult with an advanced solid tumor such as melanoma, head and neck, liver or kidney cancer. Each CDR3 is given with its conserved first and last residue. The D gene is left open where the match is weak. Where a row states a size, it is once, few, many or the class of an expanded clone; other rows omit it.

j_call d_call v_call clone_size cdr3_nt cdr3_aa
TRBJ2-3 NA TRBV2 NA TGTGCCAGCAGTGGCACGGTGACAGATACGCAGTATTTT CASSGTVTDTQYF
TRBJ1-5 NA TRBV30 once TGTGCCTGGAGTGTAAGACTTGGCAATCAGCCCCAGCATTTT CAWSVRLGNQPQHF
TRBJ2-1 NA TRBV7-3 NA TGTGCCAGCAGCTCAACCCGCCAGGGCTATGAGCAGTTCTTC CASSSTRQGYEQFF
TRBJ2-7 TRBD1 TRBV5-1 NA TGCGCCAGCAGCTTGGTTACAGGGGGCAGTTACGAGCAGTACTTC CASSLVTGGSYEQYF
TRBJ2-7 NA TRBV19 NA TGTGCCAGTAGTGGGCTAGGTCGAACCTACGAGCAGTACTTC CASSGLGRTYEQYF
TRBJ1-4 NA TRBV18 few TGTGCCAGCTCACCAGGCCAAAATGAAAAACTGTTTTTT CASSPGQNEKLFF
TRBJ1-4 NA TRBV28 once TGTGCCAGCGTGAAGGGAGGTGGTGAAAAACTGTTTTTT CASVKGGGEKLFF
TRBJ2-1 NA TRBV5-1 NA TGCGCCAGCAGCTTGTGGAGGGCTGTAGGAGGGGATGAGCAGTTCTTC CASSLWRAVGGDEQFF
TRBJ2-3 NA TRBV10-3 NA TGTGCCATCAGGGGCGCCTTCTCCACAGATACGCAGTATTTT CAIRGAFSTDTQYF
TRBJ2-5 TRBD1 TRBV28 NA TGTGCCAGCAGTTCCTCCGGGACAGGGAAAGAGACCCAGTACTTC CASSSSGTGKETQYF
TRBJ1-6 NA TRBV7-9 once TGTGCCAGCAGCTTTCCCAGTACAGAGGCACCCCTCCACTTT CASSFPSTEAPLHF
TRBJ2-7 NA TRBV6-1 NA TGTGCCAGCAGTGAAAATCTGGGTTTAGCCTACGAGCAGTACTTC CASSENLGLAYEQYF
TRBJ2-1 NA TRBV18 NA TGTGCCAGCTCACCACCGGCATTTTATGAGCAGTTCTTC CASSPPAFYEQFF
TRBJ2-3 NA TRBV27 NA TGTGCCAGCAGTTTTGTCCCCCTTAGCACAGATACGCAGTATTTT CASSFVPLSTDTQYF
TRBJ2-3 NA TRBV5-1 NA TGCGCCAGCAGTTCCGGCGGACGATTCACAGATACGCAGTATTTT CASSSGGRFTDTQYF
TRBJ1-1 NA TRBV4-2 NA TGTGCCAGCAGGCCGGGAGGATGGGTGAACACTGAAGCTTTCTTT CASRPGGWVNTEAFF
TRBJ2-3 NA TRBV5-6 NA TGTGCCAGCAGCTTCCTAGGGTCGGGGACAGATACGCAGTATTTT CASSFLGSGTDTQYF
TRBJ2-1 TRBD2 TRBV28 NA TGTGCCAGCAGCTCTCCGGGACTAGCGGGAGGGCGGCAGTTCTTC CASSSPGLAGGRQFF
TRBJ2-2 NA TRBV5-1 NA TGCGCCAGCAGCTTGCTCACCGGGGAGCTGTTTTTT CASSLLTGELFF
TRBJ2-7 TRBD2 TRBV28 NA TGTGCCAGCATCCATAGCGGGATGTCCTACGAGCAGTACTTC CASIHSGMSYEQYF
TRBJ2-4 NA TRBV19 NA TGTGCCAGTAGTAGGAACGGGCAGGAAAACATTCAGTACTTC CASSRNGQENIQYF
TRBJ2-3 TRBD2 TRBV11-2 NA TGTGCCAGCAGCTTAGGTGGTAGCGGGAGTGTGAGAGATACGCAGTATTTT CASSLGGSGSVRDTQYF
TRBJ1-1 TRBD1 TRBV7-9 NA TGTGCCAGCAGCATCCCGGGACAGGGAGTAGAGGACACTGAAGCTTTCTTT CASSIPGQGVEDTEAFF
TRBJ2-5 TRBD1 TRBV19 NA TGTGCCAGTAGTATAGGCCCCGGGACAGGACAAGAGACCCAGTACTTC CASSIGPGTGQETQYF
TRBJ2-7 TRBD1 TRBV6-5 NA TGTGCCAGCAGTTTATCGGGGACAGGAATATACGAGCAGTACTTC CASSLSGTGIYEQYF
TRBJ2-7 NA TRBV11-3 once TGTGCCAGCAGCTTAGGTACCTCCGTTACCTACGAGCAGTACTTC CASSLGTSVTYEQYF
TRBJ2-1 NA TRBV6-5 NA TGTGCCAGCAGTTCCACTAGCAATGAGCAGTTCTTC CASSSTSNEQFF
TRBJ1-1 TRBD1 TRBV7-9 NA TGTGCCAGCAGCCGCCAAGGGGGCGGGTACACTGAAGCTTTCTTT CASSRQGGGYTEAFF
TRBJ1-6 NA TRBV27 NA TGTGCCAGCAGGACTTCGACAGTTTTTAATTCACCCCTCCACTTT CASRTSTVFNSPLHF
TRBJ1-3 NA TRBV6-6 NA TGTGCCAGCAGTACAGGGCTTGGAAACACCATATATTTT CASSTGLGNTIYF
TRBJ2-3 TRBD1 TRBV5-1 NA TGCGCCAGCAGCCACGCAACCGGGACAGGGACAGATACGCAGTATTTT CASSHATGTGTDTQYF
TRBJ2-2 TRBD1 TRBV5-1 NA TGCGCCAGCACCCCGACAGGGGGCTTAAGAGGGGCCGGGGAGCTGTTTTTT CASTPTGGLRGAGELFF
TRBJ2-6 NA TRBV5-1 NA TGCGCCAGCAGCTTGAAAGCAGGAACGGGCCCTGGGGCCAACGTCCTGACTTTC CASSLKAGTGPGANVLTF
TRBJ2-2 NA TRBV18 NA TGTGCCAGCTCACATCTTTCCGAAGAAAACACCGGGGAGCTGTTTTTT CASSHLSEENTGELFF